This T cell receptor (beta chain) was identified in a study of OX40 agonist ivuxolimab in advanced cancers. Across the whole study: Patients were dosed with the agonistic anti-OX40 (CD134) antibody ivuxolimab. General study findings and limits: The work left the antigen specificity of expanded peripheral T cells undetermined. Dose levels from 0.1 to 3.0 mg/kg saw CD4+ and CD8+ blood T cells expand clonally by week 6.

Repertoires were generated with immunoSEQ multiplex PCR, while TCRdb's copy carries only in-frame clones and drops some. Found here are about 38,000 clones, 87% of them singletons; the top ten hold less than 35%. Note on this clone: Its antigen is unknown.

The sample here was CD4+ or CD8+ T cells sorted from blood, taken in a trial of the OX40 agonist ivuxolimab. The receptor was derived from an adult with an advanced solid tumor such as melanoma, head and neck, liver or kidney cancer.

CDR3 residues: CASSLEGGLAFF. The CDR3 DNA sequence: TGTGCCAGCAGTTTAGAGGGCGGGCTAGCTTTCTTT. The chain employs TRBV28 and TRBJ1-1; D is unresolved. Between the trimmed V and J ends, which lost 2 bases and 10 bases, there was a span of 11 bases. Germline values: CDR1 MDHEN, CDR2 SYDVKM. The CDR3 totals 12 residues.